What follows are 4 T cell receptor beta chains derived from one specimen sequenced in a study of cytomegalovirus exposure and HLA in healthy donors. With 60 Vbeta and 13 Jbeta primers, the PCR was carried out. Profiling relied on immunoSEQ multiplex PCR, and the TCRdb table lists in-frame clones only, not all of them. Of 150,000 to 200,000 clones listed, roughly 70% were seen once; the top ten hold almost 3%. The sequencing sample was made of PBMCs. These receptors all stem from a woman in her 50s in good health and CMV-seropositive.

The sample holds many counts of this clone. The chain recombines TRBV6-1 with TRBJ2-2; 7 nucleotides agree with TRBD1. In germline, CDR1 is MNHNS, CDR2 SASEGT. V lost 2 bases to trimming and J lost 4 bases; unmatched junction nucleotides: 4. The CDR3 contains 15 residues. CDR3 sequence reads: CASSENRGRTGELFF. The DNA of the CDR3 is TGTGCCAGCAGTGAAAACAGGGGCCGCACCGGGGAGCTGTTTTTT.

This rearrangement joins TRBV27 to TRBJ1-2; D is ambiguous. The CDR3 extends over 13 amino acids. Germline lookup yields CDR1 MNHEY and CDR2 SMNVEV (reference sequence). V gave up 8 bases and J gave up 4 bases, with 14 bases separating them. In nucleotides, the CDR3 is TGTGCCAGCGGACGGGGTATCGGCTATGGCTACACCTTC. This translates into CASGRGIGYGYTF.

The rearrangement joins TRBV6-6 to TRBJ1-2; D is unclear. This CDR3 region has 14 residues. The germline gives CDR1 MNHNY, CDR2 SVGAGI (reference sequence). Trimming cost V 6 bases and J 10 bases, with 21 bases left between them. The CDR3 protein is CASSNSWVRWAYTF. CDR3 DNA sequence: TGTGCCAGCAGCAACAGTTGGGTTAGGTGGGCCTACACCTTC.

This clone is a singleton in its sample. This chain connects TRBV10-2 to TRBJ2-5, with TRBD1 identical over 10 bases. J gave up 7 bases and V 6 bases, and 11 bases lay outside the gene matches. The germline V gene has CDR1 WSHSY and CDR2 SAAADI. The CDR3 runs 15 residues. The CDR3 DNA follows: TGCGCCAGCAGGGGGGACAGGGGCCGGTCGGGGACCCAGTACTTC. Protein product: CASRGDRGRSGTQYF.